Listed here are 30 T cell receptor beta chains from one sample, sequenced in a study of cytomegalovirus exposure and HLA in healthy donors. Primers for the PCR totalled 60 Vbeta and 13 Jbeta. Some clones are missing from TCRdb's copy, which holds only in-frame ones; the method was immunoSEQ multiplex PCR. Among some 90,000 clones listed, about 74% were seen once. Sequencing used PBMCs. The source is a man aged 40-49 years in good health and CMV-seronegative.

The chain is built from TRBV7-9 and TRBJ1-4; D uncertain. The CDR3 runs 14 residues. The V and J ends lost 1 base and 8 bases respectively, with 11 bases between them. Germline loops: CDR1 SEHNR, CDR2 FQNEAQ (reference sequence). CDR3 sequence reads: CASSLGPLEEKLFF. As DNA, the CDR3 is TGTGCCAGCAGCTTAGGACCCCTGGAGGAAAAACTGTTTTTT.

This chain links TRBV30 with TRBJ1-1; possibly TRBD1 for D (6 bases). Trimming stripped 0 bases from V and 4 bases from J, with 15 bases between. The CDR3 extends over 15 amino acids. Germline-derived CDR1 and CDR2 are GTSNPN and SVGIG (reference sequence). CDR3 residues: CAWSVQGFRGTEAFF. The CDR3 DNA reads TGTGCCTGGAGTGTACAGGGATTTAGGGGCACTGAAGCTTTCTTT.

The gene calls are TRBV15 and TRBJ1-4; TRBD1 aligns across 8 bases. CDR3 size: 15 residues. The J segment lost 7 bases and the V segment lost 3 bases, leaving 7 bases of the junction unmatched. Germline lookup yields CDR1 LNHNV and CDR2 YYDKDF (reference sequence). The CDR3 protein is CATSRDRASGEKLFF. DNA for the CDR3: TGTGCCACCAGCAGGGACAGGGCCTCGGGTGAAAAACTGTTTTTT.

The V call is TRBV5-1, the J call TRBJ1-2; 8 nucleotides line up with TRBD1. Germline loops: CDR1 SGHRS, CDR2 YFSETQ. The length of the CDR3 is 15 residues. Losses at the gene ends were 4 bases for V and 4 bases for J; bases not matched to a gene: 9. CDR3 loop: CASSPNRGDGYGYTF. In DNA, the CDR3 is TGCGCCAGCAGCCCGAACAGGGGGGATGGCTATGGCTACACCTTC.

The chain uses TRBV7-3 and TRBJ2-5; tentatively, D is TRBD2 (5 bases). From germline, CDR1 is SGHTA and CDR2 FQGTGA. The CDR3 is made up of 15 amino acids. V was trimmed by 4 bases and J by 1 base, leaving 13 bases between them. This CDR3 is CASSSHKSGQETQYF. The CDR3 region has the DNA TGTGCCAGCAGCTCCCATAAGAGCGGCCAAGAGACCCAGTACTTC.

The V and J genes are TRBV9 and TRBJ1-6; 7 bases agree with TRBD1. Germline V lookup: CDR1 SGDLS, CDR2 YYNGEE. J was trimmed by 10 bases and V by 5 bases; bases with no gene match: 9. The CDR3 totals 14 residues. CDR3 amino acids: CASRKGARKSPLHF. The DNA of the CDR3 is TGTGCCAGCAGGAAGGGGGCACGAAAGTCACCCCTCCACTTT.

The V gene is TRBV28, the J gene TRBJ1-3; D gene uncertain. Germline CDR1 MDHEN, CDR2 SYDVKM. The CDR3 runs to 17 residues. Trimming removed 0 bases from V and 0 bases from J, with 12 bases in between. CDR3 in amino acids: CASSLWADIYSGNTIYF. DNA for the CDR3: TGTGCCAGCAGTTTATGGGCCGACATTTACTCTGGAAACACCATATATTTT.

The V gene is TRBV5-1, the J gene TRBJ2-3; no clear D. Trimming took off 6 bases at V and 2 bases at J, with 16 bases between the two ends. This CDR3 is built from 15 residues. Germline loops: CDR1 SGHRS, CDR2 YFSETQ. CDR3 sequence: CASMRYVDFTDTQYF. In DNA form, the CDR3 reads TGCGCCAGCATGAGATATGTCGATTTCACAGATACGCAGTATTTT.

The gene calls are TRBV14 and TRBJ1-2; the D gene is possibly TRBD1 (5 bases). The CDR3 has 18 residues. Germline CDR1 and CDR2: SGHDN and FVKESK. The V end was cut by 1 base, the J end by 0 bases, with 18 bases between. The CDR3 is CASSQGYGRERANYGYTF. CDR3 nucleotides: TGTGCCAGCAGCCAAGGTTACGGCAGGGAAAGAGCTAACTATGGCTACACCTTC. The variable domain in full, completed from reference TRBV14 and TRBJ1-2, reads EAGVTQFPSHSVIEKGQTVTLRCDPISGHDNLYWYRRVMGKEIKFLLHFVKESKQDESGMPNNRFLAERTGGTYSTLKVQPAELEDSGVYFCASSQGYGRERANYGYTFGSGTRLTVV.

This clone was found once. The chain recombines TRBV5-4 with TRBJ1-2; unclear D gene. V was clipped by 0 bases and J by 5 bases, with 8 bases between them. There are 13 residues in the CDR3. Germline loops: CDR1 SGHNT, CDR2 YYREEE (reference sequence). CDR3 sequence: CASSLGALYGYTF. For the CDR3, the DNA is TGTGCCAGCAGCTTGGGGGCCCTTTATGGCTACACCTTC.

Details on this clone: Distinct nucleotide sequences in the sample also encode this CDR3. This chain joins TRBV10-2 and TRBJ2-3, with D possibly being TRBD2 (6 bases). The V and J ends lost 4 bases and 4 bases respectively, with 12 bases between them. Germline V gene sequence: CDR1 WSHSY, CDR2 SAAADI. This CDR3 region has 14 residues. The CDR3 DNA reads TGCGCCAGCAGTGGCGGCGGGGCCGCAGATACGCAGTATTTT. Translation gives CASSGGGAADTQYF.

The chain has TRBV5-4 and TRBJ2-7; D may be TRBD1 (5 bases). Germline CDR1 and CDR2: SGHNT and YYREEE (reference sequence). The CDR3 spans 14 residues. V was clipped by 0 bases and J by 2 bases, with 9 bases between them. CDR3 bases: TGTGCCAGCAGCTTGGGGGGCGCGCCCTACGAGCAGTACTTC. It yields the protein CASSLGGAPYEQYF. Full variable domain (outside the CDR3, taken from reference TRBV5-4 and TRBJ2-7): ETGVTQSPTHLIKTRGQQVTLRCSSQSGHNTVSWYQQALGQGPQFIFQYYREEENGRGNFPPRFSGLQFPNYSSELNVNALELDDSALYLCASSLGGAPYEQYFGPGTRLTVT.

The CDR3 region has the DNA TGTGCCAGCAGCTCGGACAGGGACAATGAGCAGTTCTTC. This translates into CASSSDRDNEQFF. The chain joins TRBV7-9 to TRBJ2-1; 8 positions agree with TRBD1. This CDR3 has 13 residues. Looked up from germline, CDR1 is SEHNR and CDR2 is FQNEAQ (reference sequence). Trimming removed 4 bases from V and 5 bases from J; junction bases left unmatched: 1. The entire variable domain, with the rest obtained from reference TRBV7-9 and TRBJ2-1, is as follows: DTGVSQNPRHKITKRGQNVTFRCDPISEHNRLYWYRQTLGQGPEFLTYFQNEAQLEKSRLLSDRFSAERPKGSFSTLEIQRTEQGDSAMYLCASSSDRDNEQFFGPGTRLTVL.

This chain links TRBV9 with TRBJ1-6; TRBD1 matches 9 bases. The CDR3 covers 18 residues. Germline CDR1 reads SGDLS; CDR2 reads YYNGEE. J gave up 0 bases and V 3 bases, and 7 bases lay outside the gene matches. CDR3 sequence: CASSADRGLSSYNSPLHF. The CDR3 DNA follows: TGTGCCAGCAGCGCGGACAGGGGACTAAGCTCCTATAATTCACCCCTCCACTTT.

This chain connects TRBV27 to TRBJ1-6; 9 nucleotides align to TRBD1. The germline V gene encodes CDR1 MNHEY and CDR2 SMNVEV (reference sequence). The CDR3 is made up of 14 amino acids. V trimming: 7 bases; J trimming: 18 bases; junction bases outside the gene matches: 16. CDR3 sequence: CASKDTGTGSARHF. Here the CDR3 DNA reads TGTGCCAGCAAAGATACCGGGACAGGGTCAGCCCGCCACTTT.

The genes are TRBV9 and TRBJ1-2; a possible D gene is TRBD1 (6 bases). Germline V gene sequence: CDR1 SGDLS, CDR2 YYNGEE. The length of the CDR3 is 15 residues. With 3 bases removed from V and 2 bases from J, the gap between germline ends came to 14 bases. Here the CDR3 DNA reads TGTGCCAGCAGCGGGGGCCCACAGGGCAACTATGGCTACACCTTC. Encoded protein: CASSGGPQGNYGYTF.

This sequence joins TRBV15 and TRBJ1-5; D is undetermined. CDR3 size: 13 residues. Trimming removed 0 bases from V and 6 bases from J, with 6 bases in between. CDR1 and CDR2 (germline): LNHNV, YYDKDF (reference sequence). CDR3 sequence reads: CATSRESGQPQHF. In DNA, the CDR3 is TGTGCCACCAGCAGAGAAAGCGGTCAGCCCCAGCATTTT.

The J gene is TRBJ2-3, the V gene TRBV6-5, with a tentative D call TRBD1 (5 bases). Germline-derived CDR1 and CDR2 are MNHEY and SVGAGI. Trimming pared 2 bases from V and 0 bases from J, leaving 9 bases between. This CDR3 is built from 15 residues. The CDR3 DNA follows: TGTGCCAGCAGTTACGAGACAGCTAGCACAGATACGCAGTATTTT. Translated: CASSYETASTDTQYF.

The chain couples TRBV9 to TRBJ2-1, with TRBD2 identical over 9 bases. Germline V gives CDR1 SGDLS, CDR2 YYNGEE. The CDR3 consists of 14 residues. Unmatched junction bases numbered 6, after V lost 2 bases and J lost 9 bases. The CDR3 spells CASSVERGAGEQFF. The CDR3 DNA reads TGTGCCAGCAGCGTTGAGCGGGGGGCCGGTGAGCAGTTCTTC. Full variable domain (outside the CDR3, taken from reference TRBV9 and TRBJ2-1): DSGVTQTPKHLITATGQRVTLRCSPRSGDLSVYWYQQSLDQGLQFLIQYYNGEERAKGNILERFSAQQFPDLHSELNLSSLELGDSALYFCASSVERGAGEQFFGPGTRLTVL.

J is TRBJ1-4 and V is TRBV6-1, with D possibly being TRBD1 (6 bases). The CDR3 covers 15 residues. Germline V lookup: CDR1 MNHNS, CDR2 SASEGT. V was clipped by 6 bases and J by 8 bases, with 19 bases between them. The CDR3 spells CASSPEGGLGEKLFF. The CDR3 bases are TGTGCCAGCAGCCCCGAGGGGGGGTTGGGGGAAAAACTGTTTTTT.

The V call is TRBV27, the J call TRBJ1-4; 10 bases are a match to TRBD1. Germline-derived CDR1 and CDR2 are MNHEY and SMNVEV (reference sequence). J lost 7 bases, V lost 7 bases, and 6 bases had no gene match. This CDR3 is built from 14 residues. The CDR3 sequence: CASTPGQGFEKLFF. The CDR3 DNA reads TGTGCCAGCACACCGGGACAGGGGTTTGAAAAACTGTTTTTT.

The chain recombines TRBV27 with TRBJ2-5; D perhaps matches TRBD1 (5 bases). Germline lookup yields CDR1 MNHEY and CDR2 SMNVEV (reference sequence). Trimming took 0 bases from V and 5 from J, leaving 7 bases between them. The CDR3 consists of 13 residues. CDR3 sequence reads: CASSLSGVETQYF. The DNA for the CDR3 is TGTGCCAGCAGTTTATCAGGGGTCGAGACCCAGTACTTC.

On this clone: It is likely a read error, because the conserved phenylalanine at the end of the CDR3 is missing. The chain carries TRBV27 and TRBJ1-5; 7 bases fit TRBD1. Germline values: CDR1 MNHEY, CDR2 SMNVEV (reference sequence). The junction had 10 bases not matched to a gene; V was cut back by 5 bases and J by 6 bases. The CDR3 contains 15 residues. CDR3 protein: CASSPGTVLSQPQHV. DNA for the CDR3: TGTGCCAGCAGTCCTGGGACAGTTTTATCTCAGCCCCAGCATGTT.

This sequence joins TRBV28 and TRBJ1-2; 8 bases match TRBD1. The CDR3 has 16 amino acids. J was trimmed by 3 bases and V by 4 bases; bases with no gene match: 10. Germline CDR1 MDHEN, CDR2 SYDVKM. The CDR3 spells CASSSQGEDSDYGYTF. CDR3 DNA sequence: TGTGCCAGCAGTTCACAGGGGGAGGATTCCGACTATGGCTACACCTTC.

This clone was seen once. Here the CDR3 reads CASSGALGDYNEQFF. CDR3 bases: TGTGCCAGCAGCGGGGCCCTCGGGGATTACAATGAGCAGTTCTTC. The chain recombines TRBV9 with TRBJ2-1; a weak D match, TRBD2 (5 bases). The CDR3 extends over 15 amino acids. CDR1 and CDR2 (germline): SGDLS, YYNGEE. V was trimmed by 3 bases and J by 4 bases, leaving 14 bases between them.

The chain links TRBV5-1 to TRBJ2-3, with D perhaps TRBD1 (7 bases). This CDR3 region has 16 residues. Germline V gene lookup returns CDR1 SGHRS and CDR2 YFSETQ. Trimming pared 0 bases from V and 4 bases from J, leaving 15 bases between. The DNA of the CDR3 is TGCGCCAGCAGCTTGGGAGGCAGGGGGGTGCCAGATACGCAGTATTTT. It encodes CASSLGGRGVPDTQYF.

The chain links TRBV7-6 to TRBJ2-5; 7 bases map to TRBD1. This CDR3 is built from 14 residues. Germline CDR1 reads SGHVS; CDR2 reads FNYEAQ. Losses at the gene ends were 5 bases for V and 4 bases for J; bases not matched to a gene: 7. DNA for the CDR3: TGTGCCAGCAGCAAAACAGGGGTAGGAGAGACCCAGTACTTC. Protein sequence: CASSKTGVGETQYF. The full variable domain, rest sourced from reference TRBV7-6 and TRBJ2-5, is GAGVSQSPRYKVTKRGQDVALRCDPISGHVSLYWYRQALGQGPEFLTYFNYEAQQDKSGLPNDRFSAERPEGSISTLTIQRTEQRDSAMYRCASSKTGVGETQYFGPGTRLLVL.

This chain joins TRBV28 and TRBJ2-1, with TRBD2 as a possible D gene (7 bases). Germline values: CDR1 MDHEN, CDR2 SYDVKM. This CDR3 spans 14 amino acids. V was shortened by 6 bases and J by 11 bases, with 20 bases between the two germline ends. CDR3 in DNA: TGTGCCAGCAGACCGTCGGGCGGGGGCACGCAGCAGTTCTTC. Translating gives CASRPSGGGTQQFF.

This chain connects TRBV19 to TRBJ1-4; D gene ambiguous. The CDR3 is made up of 15 amino acids. Trimming left V 6 bases short and J 7 bases short, with 18 bases between. Germline V gene data show CDR1 as LNHDA and CDR2 as SQIVND (reference sequence). This CDR3 reads CASSVSSPGSEKLFF. The CDR3 bases are TGTGCCAGTAGCGTGAGTTCCCCGGGAAGTGAAAAACTGTTTTTT.

V usage is TRBV6-1 and J usage is TRBJ2-5; the match to TRBD2 covers 12 bases. This CDR3 is built from 15 residues. Germline CDR1 is MNHNS and CDR2 is SASEGT. With V trimmed by 8 bases and J by 0 bases, 4 bases remained unmatched. The CDR3 DNA is TGTGCCAGCCTTGGACTAGCGGGGTACCAAGAGACCCAGTACTTC. This codes for CASLGLAGYQETQYF.